A selection of T cell receptor beta chains follows, all from one sample in a study of shared clonotypes between healthy human individuals. Clones were read by immunoSEQ multiplex PCR, and TCRdb kept only the in-frame ones, dropping some. The sample consists of some 2,500,000 clones, roughly 93% of them appearing once. What was sequenced was naive CD4+ T cells from PBMCs. The origin of the receptors is a man in his late teens or twenties in good health. Some clones in this sample may be carry-over from other donors' samples. Each CDR3 is given with its conserved first and last residue. Fields, in order: clone size, V gene, D gene, J gene, CDR3 length, CDR3 DNA, CDR3 protein. A D gene is named only where the DNA matches it firmly. Clone size appears in some rows only: once, few, many, or a class for an expanded clone.

.	TRBV5-6	.	TRBJ1-2	17	TGTGCCAGCAGCTCCGCGGGCCTTCCCCCACTTCCGTCTGGCTACACCTTC	CASSSAGLPPLPSGYTF
once	TRBV7-4	.	TRBJ2-7	12	TGTGCCAGCAGCTTAGTCCGAGACGAGCAGTACTTC	CASSLVRDEQYF
.	TRBV4-3	.	TRBJ2-7	16	TGCGCCAGCAGCCAAGACGCCGGGAGTACTTATGCTGGGCAGTACTTC	CASSQDAGSTYAGQYF
.	TRBV5-1	TRBD2	TRBJ2-3	15	TGCGCCAGCAGCACTAGCGGGGCAAACACAGATACGCAGTATTTT	CASSTSGANTDTQYF
.	TRBV5-1	TRBD2	TRBJ2-3	15	TGCGCCAGCAGCCCTGGGACTAGCGGGGCAGATACGCAGTATTTT	CASSPGTSGADTQYF
.	TRBV5-4	.	TRBJ2-3	16	TGTGCCAGCAGCTTAGGAGCGTCGACTAGCACAGATACGCAGTATTTT	CASSLGASTSTDTQYF
.	TRBV19	.	TRBJ2-7	13	TGTGCCAGTAGTACGGGCTCGCTCTACGAGCAGTACTTC	CASSTGSLYEQYF
.	TRBV7-2	.	TRBJ1-3	13	TGTGCCAGCAGCTCCTCTTCGGGGAACACCATATATTTT	CASSSSSGNTIYF
.	TRBV2	.	TRBJ2-1	13	TGTGCCAGCAGTCCGGCACTAAGCGGTGAGCAGTTCTTC	CASSPALSGEQFF
.	TRBV5-4	TRBD2	TRBJ2-1	17	TGTGCCAGCAGCTTAAATCAACTAGCGGGATATCACAATGAGCAGTTCTTC	CASSLNQLAGYHNEQFF
once	TRBV30	.	TRBJ1-2	14	TGTGCCTGGAGTGGCCCCACAGTACACTATGGCTACACCTTC	CAWSGPTVHYGYTF
.	TRBV2	.	TRBJ2-1	13	TGTGCCAGCAGTGATGGACTGGGCGATGAGCAGTTCTTC	CASSDGLGDEQFF
.	TRBV28	TRBD1	TRBJ1-5	16	TGTGCCAGCAGTTACCTCGGGACAGGGGGCAATCAGCCCCAGCATTTT	CASSYLGTGGNQPQHF